This TCR beta chain was identified during a study of blood T cell repertoires in COVID-19. Across the whole study: Nucleic acid was either cDNA or gDNA, and it came from T cells, B-cell-depleted T cells, or PBMCs.

The Seattle site enrolled patients during active infection and followed them longitudinally. Per the study methods: By means of reference gene primer amplification, nucleated cell counts were estimated. Profiled with immunoSEQ multiplex PCR; TCRdb holds only in-frame clones, not every one. V, J and clone size were drawn from that table, and D and trimming were deduced from the DNA. There are roughly 200,000 clones in the sample; roughly 76% occur only once, and 11% lies in the top ten. Germline lookup yields CDR1 SNHLY and CDR2 FYNNEI. The CDR3 spans 14 residues. Trimming removed 0 bases at V and 7 bases at J, with 9 bases between.

The sequence was collected from a woman aged 40-49 years with COVID-19, enrolled during active disease. The specimen was peripheral blood. The genes are TRBV2 and TRBJ2-2; no reliable D call. CDR3 protein: CASSEAFSVGELFF. In DNA form, the CDR3 reads TGTGCCAGCAGTGAAGCGTTTTCAGTCGGGGAGCTGTTTTTT.